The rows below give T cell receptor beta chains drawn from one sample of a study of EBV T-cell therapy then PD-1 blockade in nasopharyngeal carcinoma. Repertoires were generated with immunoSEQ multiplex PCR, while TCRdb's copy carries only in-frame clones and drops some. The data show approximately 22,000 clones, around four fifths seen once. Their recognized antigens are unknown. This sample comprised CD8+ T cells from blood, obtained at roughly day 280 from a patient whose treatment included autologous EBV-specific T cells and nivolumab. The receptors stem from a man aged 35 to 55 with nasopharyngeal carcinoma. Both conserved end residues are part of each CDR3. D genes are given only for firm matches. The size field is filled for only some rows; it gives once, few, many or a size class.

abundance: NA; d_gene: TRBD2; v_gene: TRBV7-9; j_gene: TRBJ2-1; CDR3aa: CASSLALAAGDEQFF; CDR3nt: TGTGCCAGCAGCTTAGCTCTAGCGGCGGGGGATGAGCAGTTCTTC
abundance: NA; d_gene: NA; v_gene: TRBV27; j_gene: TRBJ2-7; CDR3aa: CASSGGYEQYF; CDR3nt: TGTGCCAGCAGTGGGGGCTACGAGCAGTACTTC
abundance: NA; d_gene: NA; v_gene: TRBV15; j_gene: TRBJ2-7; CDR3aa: CATSRVNQRNTYEQYF; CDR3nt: TGTGCCACCAGCAGAGTAAATCAGCGAAATACCTACGAGCAGTACTTC
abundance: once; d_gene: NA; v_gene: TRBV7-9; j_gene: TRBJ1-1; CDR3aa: CASPRADTEAFF; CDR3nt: TGTGCCAGCCCCAGAGCGGACACTGAAGCTTTCTTT
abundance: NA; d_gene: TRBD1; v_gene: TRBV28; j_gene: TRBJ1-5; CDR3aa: CASGTVPPQHF; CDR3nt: TGTGCCAGCGGGACAGTTCCGCCCCAGCATTTT
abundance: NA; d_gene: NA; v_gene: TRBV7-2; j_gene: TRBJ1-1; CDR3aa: CASSLRGTANTEAFF; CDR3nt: TGTGCCAGCAGCTTACGGGGCACAGCGAACACTGAAGCTTTCTTT
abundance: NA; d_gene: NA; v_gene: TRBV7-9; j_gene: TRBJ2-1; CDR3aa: CASSYLRTAYNEQFF; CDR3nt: TGTGCCAGCAGCTACCTACGGACAGCCTACAATGAGCAGTTCTTC
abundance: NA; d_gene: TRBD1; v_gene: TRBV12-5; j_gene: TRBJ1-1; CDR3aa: CASGLGTAAFF; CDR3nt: TGTGCTAGTGGCCTCGGGACAGCAGCTTTCTTT
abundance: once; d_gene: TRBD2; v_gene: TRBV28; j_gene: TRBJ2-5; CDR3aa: CASSSSRLAGETQYF; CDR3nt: TGTGCCAGCAGTTCATCGAGACTAGCTGGTGAGACCCAGTACTTC
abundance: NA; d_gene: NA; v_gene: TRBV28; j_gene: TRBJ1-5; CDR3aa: CASSSLETPYQPQHF; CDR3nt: TGTGCCAGCAGTTCCCTCGAGACCCCGTATCAGCCCCAGCATTTT
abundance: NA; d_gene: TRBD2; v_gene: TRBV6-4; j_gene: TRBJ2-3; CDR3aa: CASSDSSGGTDTQYF; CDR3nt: TGTGCCAGCAGTGACTCTAGCGGGGGGACAGATACGCAGTATTTT
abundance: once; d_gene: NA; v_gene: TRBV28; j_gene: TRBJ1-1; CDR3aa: CASSLTPRNTEAFF; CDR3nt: TGTGCCAGCAGTTTAACCCCTCGGAACACTGAAGCTTTCTTT
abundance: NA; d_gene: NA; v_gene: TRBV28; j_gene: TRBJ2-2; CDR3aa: CATLRQGGLFF; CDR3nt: TGTGCCACCCTTCGGCAGGGTGGGCTGTTTTTT